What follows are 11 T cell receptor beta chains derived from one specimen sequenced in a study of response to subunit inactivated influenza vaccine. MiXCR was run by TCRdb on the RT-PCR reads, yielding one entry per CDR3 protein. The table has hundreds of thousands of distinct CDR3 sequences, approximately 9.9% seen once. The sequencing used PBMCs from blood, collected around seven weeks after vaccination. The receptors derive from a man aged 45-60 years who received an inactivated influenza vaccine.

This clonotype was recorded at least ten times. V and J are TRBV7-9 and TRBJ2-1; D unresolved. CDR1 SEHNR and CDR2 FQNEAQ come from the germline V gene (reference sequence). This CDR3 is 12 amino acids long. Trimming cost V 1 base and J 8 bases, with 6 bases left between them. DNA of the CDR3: TGTGCCAGCAGCTTAGGGCACGATGAGCAGTTCTTC. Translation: CASSLGHDEQFF.

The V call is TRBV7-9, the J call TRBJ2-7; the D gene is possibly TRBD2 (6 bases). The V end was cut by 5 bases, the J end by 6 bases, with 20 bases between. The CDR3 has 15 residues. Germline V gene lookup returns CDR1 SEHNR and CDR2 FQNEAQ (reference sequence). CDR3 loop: CASSRGGSRVGEQYF. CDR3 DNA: TGTGCCAGCAGCCGGGGAGGCTCCAGGGTAGGCGAGCAGTACTTC.

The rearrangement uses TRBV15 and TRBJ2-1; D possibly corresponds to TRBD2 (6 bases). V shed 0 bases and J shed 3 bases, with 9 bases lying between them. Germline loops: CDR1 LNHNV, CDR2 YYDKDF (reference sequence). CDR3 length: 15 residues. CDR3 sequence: CATSRDPGVYNEQFF. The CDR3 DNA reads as TGTGCCACCAGCAGAGATCCGGGGGTCTACAATGAGCAGTTCTTC.

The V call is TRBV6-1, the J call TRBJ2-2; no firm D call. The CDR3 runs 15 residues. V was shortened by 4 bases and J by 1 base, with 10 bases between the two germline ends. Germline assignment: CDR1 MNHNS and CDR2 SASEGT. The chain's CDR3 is CASSVGKLNTGELFF. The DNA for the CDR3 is TGTGCCAGCAGTGTAGGCAAATTGAACACCGGGGAGCTGTTTTTT.

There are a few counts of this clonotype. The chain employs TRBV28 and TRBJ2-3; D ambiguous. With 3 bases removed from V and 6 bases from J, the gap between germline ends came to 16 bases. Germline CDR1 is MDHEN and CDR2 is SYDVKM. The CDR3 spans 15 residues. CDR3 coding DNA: TGTGCCAGCAGTTTCGCAGTTCAGGCCCCCGATACGCAGTATTTT. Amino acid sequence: CASSFAVQAPDTQYF.

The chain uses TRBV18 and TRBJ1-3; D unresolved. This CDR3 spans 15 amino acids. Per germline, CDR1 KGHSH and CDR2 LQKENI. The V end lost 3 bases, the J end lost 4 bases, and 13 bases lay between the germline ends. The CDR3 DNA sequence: TGTGCCAGCTCACCCCCCGGGGTGAAAGGAAACACCATATATTTT. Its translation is CASSPPGVKGNTIYF.

Here the CDR3 reads CASSYTSGVLSETQYF. For the CDR3, the DNA is TGTGCCAGCAGTTATACTAGCGGGGTCCTCTCGGAGACCCAGTACTTC. The chain uses TRBV11-2 and TRBJ2-5, with TRBD2 matching over 10 bases. With 6 bases clipped from V and 5 bases from J, the junction kept 12 bases outside the gene matches. Germline values: CDR1 SGHAT, CDR2 FQNNGV. This CDR3 is built from 16 residues. The full variable domain, completed using reference TRBV11-2 and TRBJ2-5, is EAGVAQSPRYKIIEKRQSVAFWCNPISGHATLYWYQQILGQGPKLLIQFQNNGVVDDSQLPKDRFSAERLKGVDSTLKIQPAKLEDSAVYLCASSYTSGVLSETQYFGPGTRLLVL.

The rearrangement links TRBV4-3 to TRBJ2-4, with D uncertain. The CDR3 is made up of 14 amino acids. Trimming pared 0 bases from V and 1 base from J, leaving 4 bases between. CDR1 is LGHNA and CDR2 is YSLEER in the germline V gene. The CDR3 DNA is TGCGCCAGCAGCCAAGACGGGGCCAAAAACATTCAGTACTTC. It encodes CASSQDGAKNIQYF.

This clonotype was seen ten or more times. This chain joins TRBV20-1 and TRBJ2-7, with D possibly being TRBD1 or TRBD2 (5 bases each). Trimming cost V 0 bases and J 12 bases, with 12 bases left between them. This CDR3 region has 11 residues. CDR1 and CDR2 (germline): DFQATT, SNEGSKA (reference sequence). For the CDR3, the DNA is TGCAGTGCTAGAGACCGGAGGACACTGTACTTC. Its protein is CSARDRRTLYF.

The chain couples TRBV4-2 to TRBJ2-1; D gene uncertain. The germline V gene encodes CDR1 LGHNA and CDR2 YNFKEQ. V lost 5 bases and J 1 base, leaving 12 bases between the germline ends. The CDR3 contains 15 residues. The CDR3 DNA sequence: TGTGCCAGCAGCGCCAACTCCGGGTCCTACAATGAGCAGTTCTTC. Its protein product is CASSANSGSYNEQFF.

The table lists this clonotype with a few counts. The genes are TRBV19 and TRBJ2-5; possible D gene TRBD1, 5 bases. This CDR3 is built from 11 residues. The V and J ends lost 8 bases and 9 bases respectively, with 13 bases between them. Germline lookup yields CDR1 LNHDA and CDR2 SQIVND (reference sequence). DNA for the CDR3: TGTGCCAGTGGGCAGGGTGGATCCCAGTACTTC. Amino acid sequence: CASGQGGSQYF.